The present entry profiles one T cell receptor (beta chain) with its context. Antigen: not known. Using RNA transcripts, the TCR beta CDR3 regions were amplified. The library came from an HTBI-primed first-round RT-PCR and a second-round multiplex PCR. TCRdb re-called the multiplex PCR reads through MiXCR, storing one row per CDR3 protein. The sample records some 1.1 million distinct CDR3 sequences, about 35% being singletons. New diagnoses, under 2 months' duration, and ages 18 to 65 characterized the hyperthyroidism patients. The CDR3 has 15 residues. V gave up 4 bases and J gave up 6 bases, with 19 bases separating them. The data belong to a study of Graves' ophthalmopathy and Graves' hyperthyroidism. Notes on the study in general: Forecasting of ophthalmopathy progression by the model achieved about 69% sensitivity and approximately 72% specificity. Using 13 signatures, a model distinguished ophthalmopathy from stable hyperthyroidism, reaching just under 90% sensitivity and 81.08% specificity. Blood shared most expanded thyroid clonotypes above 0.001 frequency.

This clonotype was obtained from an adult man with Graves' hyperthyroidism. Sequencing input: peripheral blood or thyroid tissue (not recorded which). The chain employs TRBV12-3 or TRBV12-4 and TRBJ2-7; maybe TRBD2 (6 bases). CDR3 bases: TGTGCCAGCAGTTCCTTGGCGGGGCCATCTACCGAGCAGTACTTC. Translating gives CASSSLAGPSTEQYF.